One and the same sample provided the 23 T cell receptor beta chains below, sequenced in a study of T cell responses to AZD1222 COVID-19 vaccine. Some clones are missing from TCRdb's copy, which holds only in-frame ones; the method was immunoSEQ multiplex PCR. Of about 180,000 clones in the sample, 85% to 90% are singletons; the top ten hold approximately 6.9%. This material consisted of peripheral blood, taken on day 0 of AZD1222 vaccination. These receptors were collected from an adult in good health.

The chain links TRBV27 to TRBJ1-6; 9 nucleotides match TRBD1. The CDR3 extends over 16 amino acids. The ends lost 6 bases at V and 7 bases at J; junction bases unmatched: 10. Germline loops: CDR1 MNHEY, CDR2 SMNVEV (reference sequence). The CDR3 here is CASSPTQGAMNSPLHF. The CDR3 coding sequence is TGTGCCAGCAGCCCGACACAGGGGGCCATGAATTCACCCCTCCACTTT.

This clone has a handful of counts. The CDR3 nucleotides read TGCAGCGAATCGAAGGTTACAGAAGATGGCTACACCTTC. Amino acid sequence: CSESKVTEDGYTF. The J gene is TRBJ1-2, the V gene TRBV29-1; D remains unclear. CDR1 is SQVTM, CDR2 ANQGSEA, per germline. This CDR3 is built from 13 residues. The ends were cut back, 7 bases at V and 6 bases at J, with 18 bases in the middle.

This clone was counted once. The chain recombines TRBV19 with TRBJ2-5, with unresolved D. The CDR3 extends over 14 amino acids. The germline V gene encodes CDR1 LNHDA and CDR2 SQIVND (reference sequence). Trimming stripped 3 bases from V and 0 bases from J, with 8 bases between. The CDR3 DNA is TGTGCCAGTAGTATTAATGGGAACCAAGAGACCCAGTACTTC. The encoded protein is CASSINGNQETQYF.

The chain employs TRBV7-3 and TRBJ2-3; D is possibly TRBD2 (7 bases). This CDR3 region has 15 residues. Trimming shortened V by 3 bases and J by 4 bases, and 14 bases separated the two germline ends. Germline CDR1 SGHTA, CDR2 FQGTGA. Here the CDR3 DNA reads TGTGCCAGCAGCTTTAATGGGGGGGCGGCAGATACGCAGTATTTT. As protein: CASSFNGGAADTQYF.

This sequence joins TRBV2 and TRBJ2-3; 9 bases align to TRBD1. The trim removed 6 bases at V and 4 bases at J, leaving 8 bases unmatched. CDR3 length: 15 amino acids. In germline, CDR1 is SNHLY, CDR2 FYNNEI. The CDR3 DNA follows: TGTGCCAGCAGCGCGGACAGGGGATGGTCAGATACGCAGTATTTT. Its protein is CASSADRGWSDTQYF. The variable domain in full, with the rest retrieved from reference TRBV2 and TRBJ2-3, is EPEVTQTPSHQVTQMGQEVILRCVPISNHLYFYWYRQILGQKVEFLVSFYNNEISEKSEIFDDQFSVERPDGSNFTLKIRSTKLEDSAMYFCASSADRGWSDTQYFGPGTRLTVL.

The chain is built from TRBV6-5 and TRBJ2-2, with no clear D. The CDR3 contains 14 residues. In germline, CDR1 is MNHEY, CDR2 SVGAGI. Trimming cost V 2 bases and J 0 bases, with 4 bases left between them. CDR3: CASSYVTNTGELFF. As DNA, the CDR3 is TGTGCCAGCAGTTACGTTACGAACACCGGGGAGCTGTTTTTT.

This clone is a singleton in its sample. The V and J genes are TRBV5-1 and TRBJ1-5; D not resolved. The germline V gene encodes CDR1 SGHRS and CDR2 YFSETQ. V lost 0 bases, J lost 1 base, and 8 bases lay in between. The CDR3 is made up of 15 amino acids. For the CDR3, the DNA is TGCGCCAGCAGCTTGGCCGGGGTGAGCAATCAGCCCCAGCATTTT. It is translated as CASSLAGVSNQPQHF.

V is TRBV4-1 and J is TRBJ1-5; D uncertain. The CDR3 runs 14 residues. V dropped 1 base and J dropped 0 bases, with 4 bases sitting between them. Germline V gene lookup returns CDR1 MGHRA and CDR2 YSYEKL. CDR3 in DNA: TGCGCCAGCAGCCAAGTTAATAGCAATCAGCCCCAGCATTTT. This codes for CASSQVNSNQPQHF.

V is TRBV27 and J is TRBJ2-3, with 10 nucleotides matching TRBD2. Trimming removed 7 bases from V and 5 bases from J; junction bases left unmatched: 12. The germline gives CDR1 MNHEY, CDR2 SMNVEV (reference sequence). The CDR3 length is 16 residues. The CDR3 reads CASNILAGGRQDTQYF. The CDR3 nucleotides are TGTGCCAGCAATATATTAGCGGGGGGAAGGCAAGATACGCAGTATTTT.

The chain is built from TRBV3-1 (or the pseudogene TRBV3-2) and TRBJ2-7; 12 nucleotides line up with TRBD2. The CDR3 has 16 residues. Germline V gives CDR1 LGHDT, CDR2 YNNKEL (reference sequence). The ends lost 1 base at V and 4 bases at J; junction bases unmatched: 5. The CDR3 loop reads CASSQGTGTSGYEQYV. The CDR3 region has the DNA TGTGCCAGCAGCCAAGGTACCGGGACTAGCGGGTACGAGCAGTACGTC.

V is TRBV7-8 and J is TRBJ2-3; no definite D call. Germline V CDR1 and CDR2: SGHVS, FQNEAQ. The CDR3 contains 14 residues. The germline V and J ends were trimmed by 1 base and 6 bases, with 11 bases remaining between them. CDR3 sequence reads: CASSLVQTQDTQYF. CDR3 sequence (DNA): TGTGCCAGCAGCTTAGTCCAGACACAGGATACGCAGTATTTT.

The gene calls are TRBV25-1 and TRBJ2-7; D uncertain. V shed 3 bases and J shed 0 bases, with 3 bases lying between them. The germline V gene has CDR1 MGHDK and CDR2 SYGVNS. The CDR3 covers 12 residues. Here the CDR3 reads CASSEFSYEQYF. The CDR3 DNA sequence: TGTGCCAGCAGTGAGTTCTCCTACGAGCAGTACTTC.

The chain carries TRBV6-1 and TRBJ1-4, with D unresolved. Germline V gene data show CDR1 as MNHNS and CDR2 as SASEGT. The CDR3 consists of 16 residues. V lost 3 bases and J lost 0, with 11 bases in between. The CDR3 loop reads CASSEGFIATNEKLFF. The CDR3 DNA follows: TGTGCCAGCAGTGAGGGCTTCATAGCAACTAATGAAAAACTGTTTTTT.

The V gene is TRBV5-4, the J gene TRBJ2-1; a weak D match, TRBD2 (6 bases). The V end was cut by 4 bases, the J end by 4 bases, with 9 bases between. Germline CDR1 reads SGHNT; CDR2 reads YYREEE (reference sequence). The CDR3 sequence is 13 residues long. The CDR3 DNA is TGTGCCAGCAGCCGGGACTCGTACAATGAGCAGTTCTTC. Its translation is CASSRDSYNEQFF.

This clone was detected only a few times. The V gene is TRBV7-3, the J gene TRBJ1-6; no clear D gene. CDR1 is SGHTA, CDR2 FQGTGA, per germline. V was clipped by 5 bases and J by 5 bases, with 16 bases between them. This CDR3 has 16 residues. The CDR3 loop is CASSPQERRHNSPLHF. The CDR3 nucleotides are TGTGCCAGCAGCCCCCAGGAGAGGAGGCATAATTCACCCCTCCACTTT.

The chain employs TRBV5-8 and TRBJ2-5; 7 bases map to TRBD1. The CDR3 is 15 residues long. The trim removed 7 bases at V and 2 bases at J, leaving 11 bases unmatched. Per germline, CDR1 SGHTS and CDR2 YDEGEE. Here the CDR3 DNA reads TGTGCCAGCTCGAGGATGACAGGGCCGCAAGAGACCCAGTACTTC. Translated, it gives CASSRMTGPQETQYF.

The chain couples TRBV10-3 to TRBJ2-7; either TRBD1 or TRBD2 may supply D (5 bases each). Trimming removed 4 bases from V and 4 bases from J, with 14 bases in between. The CDR3 runs to 14 residues. CDR1 and CDR2 from the germline V gene are ENHRY and SYGVKD. CDR3 amino acids: CAISGGRKIYEQYF. CDR3 in DNA: TGTGCCATCAGTGGGGGACGGAAAATTTACGAGCAGTACTTC.

This chain joins TRBV4-3 and TRBJ1-4; D is undetermined. Germline CDR1 reads LGHNA; CDR2 reads YSLEER. With 1 base removed from V and 6 bases from J, the gap between germline ends came to 6 bases. This CDR3 comprises 13 residues. CDR3 DNA: TGCGCCAGCAGCCAAGCCGGAGATGAAAAACTGTTTTTT. This gives the protein CASSQAGDEKLFF.

This clone appeared a few times. The chain is built from TRBV5-1 and TRBJ1-4, with 8 nucleotides matching TRBD1. J was trimmed by 8 bases and V by 4 bases; bases with no gene match: 13. Germline assignment: CDR1 SGHRS and CDR2 YFSETQ. The CDR3 loop spans 16 amino acids. The CDR3 spells CASSRDYQGAGEKLFF. The DNA for the CDR3 is TGCGCCAGCAGCCGCGACTACCAGGGGGCTGGGGAAAAACTGTTTTTT.

The chain is built from TRBV7-8 and TRBJ2-7; D unclear. The CDR3 covers 15 residues. V lost 5 bases, J lost 2 bases, and 16 bases lay in between. Germline V gives CDR1 SGHVS, CDR2 FQNEAQ. CDR3 loop: CASSPTRTDPYEQYF. The CDR3 DNA sequence: TGTGCCAGCAGCCCGACCCGGACGGATCCCTACGAGCAGTACTTC. The full variable domain, its missing parts supplied by reference TRBV7-8 and TRBJ2-7, is GAGVSQSPRYKVAKRGQDVALRCDPISGHVSLFWYQQALGQGPEFLTYFQNEAQLDKSGLPSDRFFAERPEGSVSTLKIQRTQQEDSAVYLCASSPTRTDPYEQYFGPGTRLTVT.

The V call is TRBV10-2, the J call TRBJ1-5; TRBD1 is a possible D gene (6 bases). Trimming left V 6 bases short and J 4 bases short, with 10 bases between. Germline CDR1 and CDR2: WSHSY and SAAADI. This CDR3 contains 13 residues. This CDR3 is CASRGGANQPQHF. The CDR3 coding sequence is TGCGCCAGCAGGGGGGGGGCAAATCAGCCCCAGCATTTT.

As to this clone: One junction end does not reproduce the germline sequence, and a read error may be involved. The chain employs TRBV9 and TRBJ2-1; a possible D gene is TRBD2 (5 bases). Germline CDR1 is SGDLS and CDR2 is YYNGEE. This CDR3 has 17 residues. CDR3 sequence (DNA): TGTGCCAGCAACGTAGGTGGCGGGTTAAGCTCCTACAATGAGCAGTTCTTC. Protein: CASNVGGGLSSYNEQFF.

The table lists this clone with a count of one. The V call is TRBV5-1, the J call TRBJ2-7; 8 bases are a match to TRBD1. In germline, CDR1 is SGHRS, CDR2 YFSETQ. There are 16 residues in the CDR3. The V gene end was trimmed by 0 bases and the J gene end by 3 bases; junction bases not matched to a gene: 8. The CDR3 nucleotides are TGCGCCAGCAGCTTGGGGGGACAGGCGGTACGCTACGAGCAGTACTTC. Its protein is CASSLGGQAVRYEQYF.